This entry features one T cell receptor (beta chain) sequence. Its antigen is undetermined. Measured with immunoSEQ multiplex PCR; TCRdb has only the in-frame clones, and not every one. Among 90,000 to 150,000 clones listed, 85% to 95% were seen once. This sample stems from a study of siplizumab effects on memory and regulatory T cells. This CDR3 is 16 amino acids long. Per the germline V gene, CDR1 is SGHNT and CDR2 is YYREEE (reference sequence). V lost 4 bases, J lost 5 bases, and 12 bases stayed unmatched. General observations from the study: Proof of suppressive function in proliferating Tregs from siplizumab cultures was not established.

This receptor was identified in a human donor in good health. This sequence joins TRBV5-4 and TRBJ2-5; TRBD2 aligns across 9 bases. The sequenced sample was non-Treg CD4+ T cells sorted from blood. The CDR3 sequence is CASSGHLAGEGETQYF. The CDR3 bases are TGTGCCAGCAGCGGACACTTAGCGGGGGAGGGGGAGACCCAGTACTTC.